This is a list of T cell receptor beta chains from one sample in a study of T cells in Graves' hyperthyroidism and ophthalmopathy. MiXCR was run by TCRdb on the multiplex PCR reads, yielding one entry per CDR3 protein. Here the sample spans about 640,000 distinct CDR3 sequences, around 21% being singletons. Sequences were obtained from blood. The origin of the receptors is a man younger than 45 with Graves' ophthalmopathy. Both conserved end residues are part of each CDR3. A D gene is named only where the DNA matches it firmly. For some rows the clone size is stated as once, few or many, or as a class when expanded; others skip it.

D gene,CDR3 length,J gene,V gene,clone size,CDR3 DNA,CDR3 protein
-,15,TRBJ1-3,TRBV7-3,many,TGTGCCAGCAGCCCCGGAGGGGGAACTGGAAACACCATATATTTT,CASSPGGGTGNTIYF
TRBD2,15,TRBJ2-7,TRBV11-2,many,TGTGCCAGCAGCCCCTATAGCGGGGGCTCCTACGAGCAGTACTTC,CASSPYSGGSYEQYF
-,12,TRBJ2-1,TRBV19,few,TGTGCCAGTAGTCCCCCCCTAGCGCCGCAGTTCTTC,CASSPPLAPQFF
-,14,TRBJ2-3,TRBV7-8,few,TGTGCCAGCAGCTTATCCGTGGGCACAGATACGCAGTATTTT,CASSLSVGTDTQYF
-,18,TRBJ2-5,TRBV12-3/TRBV12-4,many,TGTGCCAGCAGTCTGGGCAGGGGAAAATCTTCGTACCAAGAGACCCAGTACTTC,CASSLGRGKSSYQETQYF
-,13,TRBJ2-3,TRBV15,-,TGTGCCACCAGCATCCCCCCCCGGGATACGCAGTATTTT,CATSIPPRDTQYF
TRBD1,16,TRBJ1-5,TRBV19,-,TGTGCCAGTAGTCCTACCCGGACAGGGGGAAATCAGCCCCAGCATTTT,CASSPTRTGGNQPQHF
TRBD1,14,TRBJ2-7,TRBV5-1,many,TGCGCCAGCAGCTCCGGGACAGGGGACTACGAGCAGTACTTC,CASSSGTGDYEQYF
-,14,TRBJ1-1,TRBV20-1,-,TGCAGTGCTAGTCCGGGACCAAGCTCCACTGAAGCTTTCTTT,CSASPGPSSTEAFF
-,18,TRBJ1-6,TRBV20-1,few,TGCAGTGCTAGAGATAGTAGGCGCATAAGCTCCTATAATTCACCCCTCCACTTT,CSARDSRRISSYNSPLHF
-,12,TRBJ2-1,TRBV20-1,once,TGCAGTGCTATACCCCGGAGGGGGGAGCAGTTCTTC,CSAIPRRGEQFF
-,15,TRBJ2-1,TRBV24-1,-,TGTGCCACCAGTGATTCGCGAAAGACCTACAATGAGCAGTTCTTC,CATSDSRKTYNEQFF
-,13,TRBJ2-5,TRBV7-2,many,TGTGCCAGCAGCTTAGCGTATTGGGAGACCCAGTACTTC,CASSLAYWETQYF
-,13,TRBJ1-1,TRBV20-1,-,TGCAGTGCTACCTACACAGAGAACACTGAAGCTTTCTTT,CSATYTENTEAFF
-,14,TRBJ1-2,TRBV30,many,TGTGCCTGGAGAGCTGACATATCCGGGGGCGGCTACACCTTC,CAWRADISGGGYTF
-,15,TRBJ2-1,TRBV7-9,-,TGTGCCAGCAGCCAATTGACTGGACCTTACAATGAGCAGTTCTTC,CASSQLTGPYNEQFF
TRBD1,17,TRBJ1-2,TRBV25-1,-,TGTGCCAGCAGTGAGGGAGCCCCGGGACAGGGAAACGGTGGCTACACCTTC,CASSEGAPGQGNGGYTF
-,14,TRBJ1-1,TRBV6-2/TRBV6-3,-,TGTGCCAGCAGTCACGGGACATCGGGGACTGAAGCTTTCTTT,CASSHGTSGTEAFF
-,13,TRBJ2-2,TRBV30,-,TGTGCCTGGAGCGGAGGTCTCGCCGGGGAGCTGTTTTTT,CAWSGGLAGELFF
TRBD2,15,TRBJ2-5,TRBV2,-,TGTGCCAGCAGTGCTAGACTAGCGGGAGCTGAGACCCAGTACTTC,CASSARLAGAETQYF
TRBD1,13,TRBJ2-1,TRBV12-3/TRBV12-4,many,TGTGCCACTCGACAGGGGATATCCAATGAGCAGTTCTTC,CATRQGISNEQFF
-,15,TRBJ2-2,TRBV3-1,many,TGTGCCAGCAGCCACGCGGCCCTGAACACCGGGGAGCTGTTTTTT,CASSHAALNTGELFF
TRBD2,15,TRBJ2-3,TRBV28,many,TGTGCCAGCAGTTCACTAGCGGTAATCACAGATACGCAGTATTTT,CASSSLAVITDTQYF
TRBD2,18,TRBJ2-7,TRBV5-4,-,TGTGCCAGCAGCTTGGACTTTGGGCGGGAGGCTACCTACAATGAGCAGTACTTC,CASSLDFGREATYNEQYF
TRBD2,16,TRBJ2-3,TRBV12-3/TRBV12-4,many,TGTGCCAGCAGTTTAGGAAGCGGGAGTAGAACAGATACGCAGTATTTT,CASSLGSGSRTDTQYF
TRBD2,15,TRBJ2-3,TRBV6-1,-,TGTGCCAGCAGTAGGACTAGCGGGATCACAGATACGCAGTATTTT,CASSRTSGITDTQYF
-,17,TRBJ2-1,TRBV7-9,few,TGTGCCAGCAGCTTACGTCCGGGAGATATCTCCTACAATGAGCAGTTCTTC,CASSLRPGDISYNEQFF
-,13,TRBJ1-1,TRBV19,once,TGTGCCAGTAGTATAGGAGGGGTTACTGAAGCTTTCTTT,CASSIGGVTEAFF
-,15,TRBJ1-1,TRBV9,few,TGTGCCAGCAGCCAGGCCGGGAACAGGGCCTCTGAAGCTTTCTTT,CASSQAGNRASEAFF
-,14,TRBJ2-2,TRBV29-1,few,TGCAGCGTTGACATCCCTCCGAACACCGGGGAGCTGTTTTTT,CSVDIPPNTGELFF
TRBD1,15,TRBJ2-7,TRBV7-2,many,TGTGCCAGCAGCATCAAGACAGGGCCCTTCTACGAGCAGTACTTC,CASSIKTGPFYEQYF
-,14,TRBJ2-7,TRBV12-3/TRBV12-4,few,TGTGCCAGCAGTCGGACCCAGAGGGCCTACGAGCAGTACTTC,CASSRTQRAYEQYF
-,15,TRBJ2-1,TRBV11-2,-,TGTGCCAGCAGCTTAAGTAAAGGGATAAGCAATGAGCAGTTCTTC,CASSLSKGISNEQFF
TRBD2,16,TRBJ2-2,TRBV28,few,TGTGCCAGCAGTTGGAGTCTAGCGGTCAACACCGGGGAGCTGTTTTTT,CASSWSLAVNTGELFF
-,14,TRBJ2-2,TRBV20-1,few,TGCAGTGCTGCGGGACAGACGAACACCGGGGAGCTGTTTTTT,CSAAGQTNTGELFF
-,14,TRBJ2-7,TRBV7-8,-,TGTGCCAGCAGCGAAATACCGACAGTTGACGAGCAGTACTTC,CASSEIPTVDEQYF
TRBD1,16,TRBJ1-5,TRBV7-2,-,TGTGCCAGCAGCTTAGTCCCCAACAGGGGAGATCAGCCCCAGCATTTT,CASSLVPNRGDQPQHF
TRBD1,13,TRBJ1-4,TRBV30,many,TGTGCCTGGGATGGGACAGGGAGTAGAAAACTGTTTTTT,CAWDGTGSRKLFF
-,15,TRBJ1-4,TRBV9,-,TGTGCCAGCAGCGACGCCACAGGGTTGGGGGAAAAACTGTTTTTT,CASSDATGLGEKLFF
TRBD2,15,TRBJ2-7,TRBV28,many,TGTGCCAGCAGTTTATCAGAACTAGCGGGGAAAGAGCAGTACTTC,CASSLSELAGKEQYF
-,13,TRBJ1-4,TRBV7-6,-,TGTGCCAGCAGCCTATGGGAGTTTGAAAAACTGTTTTTT,CASSLWEFEKLFF
TRBD2,15,TRBJ2-5,TRBV13,-,TGTGCCAGCAGTTCCTCGGGGAGGGGCAGGGAGACCCAGTACTTC,CASSSSGRGRETQYF
TRBD1,15,TRBJ2-7,TRBV5-6,-,TGTGCCAGCAGCCCAATCAGGGACAGAGCCTACGAGCAGTACTTC,CASSPIRDRAYEQYF
TRBD1,15,TRBJ1-5,TRBV27,-,TGTGCCAGCAGACAAGGACAGGGTGGCAATCAGCCCCAGCATTTT,CASRQGQGGNQPQHF
-,15,TRBJ1-5,TRBV4-3,few,TGCGCCAGCAGCCAAGGGGACGGACTTAATCAGCCCCAGCATTTT,CASSQGDGLNQPQHF
TRBD2,15,TRBJ2-2,TRBV19,few,TGTGCCAGTAGCTTCAGCGGGAGGTTGACCGGGGAGCTGTTTTTT,CASSFSGRLTGELFF
TRBD2,17,TRBJ2-3,TRBV6-6,few,TGTGCCAGCAGTTACCTATCCCCGGGACTAGCGACAGATACGCAGTATTTT,CASSYLSPGLATDTQYF
TRBD2,16,TRBJ2-7,TRBV6-1,many,TGTGCCAGCAGTGAAAGTATGACGACCTCGGGAGGCGAGCAGTACTTC,CASSESMTTSGGEQYF
-,15,TRBJ1-6,TRBV4-2,few,TGTGCCAGCAGCCACGCCGACGGAAATAATTCACCCCTCCACTTT,CASSHADGNNSPLHF
-,17,TRBJ2-2,TRBV10-3,-,TGTGCCATCAGAGCACAAGTTGGGGGTTATGACACCGGGGAGCTGTTTTTT,CAIRAQVGGYDTGELFF